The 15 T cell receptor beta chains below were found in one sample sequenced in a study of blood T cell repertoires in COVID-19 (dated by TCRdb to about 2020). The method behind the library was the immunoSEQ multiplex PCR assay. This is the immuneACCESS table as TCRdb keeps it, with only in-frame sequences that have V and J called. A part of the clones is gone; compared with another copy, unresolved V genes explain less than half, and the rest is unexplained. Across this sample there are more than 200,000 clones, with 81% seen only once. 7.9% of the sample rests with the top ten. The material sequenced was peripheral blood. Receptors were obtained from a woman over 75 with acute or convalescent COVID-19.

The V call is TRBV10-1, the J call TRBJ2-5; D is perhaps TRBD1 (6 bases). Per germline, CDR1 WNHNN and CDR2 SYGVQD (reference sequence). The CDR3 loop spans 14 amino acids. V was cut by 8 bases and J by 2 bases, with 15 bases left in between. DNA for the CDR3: TGCGCCAGCCCAACAGGGACCAAGCAAGAGACCCAGTACTTC. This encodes CASPTGTKQETQYF.

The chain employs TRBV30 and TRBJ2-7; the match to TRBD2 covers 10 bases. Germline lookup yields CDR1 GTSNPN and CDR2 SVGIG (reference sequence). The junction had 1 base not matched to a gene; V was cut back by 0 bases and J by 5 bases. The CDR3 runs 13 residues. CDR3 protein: CAWSVAGGNEQYF. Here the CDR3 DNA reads TGTGCCTGGAGTGTAGCGGGAGGGAACGAGCAGTACTTC.

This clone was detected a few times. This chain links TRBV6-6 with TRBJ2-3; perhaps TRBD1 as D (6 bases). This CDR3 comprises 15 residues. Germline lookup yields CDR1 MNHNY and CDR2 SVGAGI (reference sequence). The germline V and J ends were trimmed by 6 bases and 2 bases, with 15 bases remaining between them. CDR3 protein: CASSDERTATDTQYF. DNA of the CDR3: TGTGCCAGCAGCGATGAGAGGACAGCCACAGATACGCAGTATTTT.

This CDR3 reads CASSLGLAGGDEQFF. CDR3 in DNA: TGTGCCAGCAGCTTAGGTCTAGCGGGGGGCGATGAGCAGTTCTTC. The chain employs TRBV7-8 and TRBJ2-1; 11 nucleotides match TRBD2. Germline CDR1 reads SGHVS; CDR2 reads FQNEAQ. After removal of 1 base from V and 8 bases from J, the junction contained 4 bases not matched to a gene. The CDR3 is 15 residues long.

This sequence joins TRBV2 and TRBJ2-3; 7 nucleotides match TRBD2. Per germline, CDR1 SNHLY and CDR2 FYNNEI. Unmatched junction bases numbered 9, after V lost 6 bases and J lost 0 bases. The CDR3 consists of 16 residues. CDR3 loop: CASRYMRESSTDTQYF. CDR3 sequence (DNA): TGTGCCAGCAGGTATATGCGGGAGTCCAGCACAGATACGCAGTATTTT.

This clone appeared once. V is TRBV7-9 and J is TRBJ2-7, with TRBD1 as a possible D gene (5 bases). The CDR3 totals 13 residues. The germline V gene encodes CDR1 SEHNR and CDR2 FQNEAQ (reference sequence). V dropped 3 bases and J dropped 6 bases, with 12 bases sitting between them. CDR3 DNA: TGTGCCAGCAGCTTGGGGCAGCAAGGCGAGCAGTACTTC. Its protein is CASSLGQQGEQYF.

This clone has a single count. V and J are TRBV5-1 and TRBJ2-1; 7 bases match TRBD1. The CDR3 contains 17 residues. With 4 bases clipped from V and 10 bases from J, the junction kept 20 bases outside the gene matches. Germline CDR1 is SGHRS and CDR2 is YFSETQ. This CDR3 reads CASSRDSLSKFDREQFF. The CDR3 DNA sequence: TGCGCCAGCAGCCGGGACAGCCTTTCTAAGTTCGACAGGGAGCAGTTCTTC.

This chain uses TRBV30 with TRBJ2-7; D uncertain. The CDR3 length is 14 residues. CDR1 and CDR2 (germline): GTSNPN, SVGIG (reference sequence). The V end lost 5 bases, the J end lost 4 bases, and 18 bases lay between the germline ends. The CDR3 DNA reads TGTGCCTGGGTCGATTGGAGCCCCCAATACGAGCAGTACTTC. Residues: CAWVDWSPQYEQYF.

The CDR3: CASSLQAPGRSNQPQHF. In DNA form, the CDR3 reads TGTGCCAGCAGCTTACAGGCGCCAGGGCGAAGCAATCAGCCCCAGCATTTT. The chain carries TRBV7-2 and TRBJ1-5, with a weak D call TRBD1 (5 bases). Germline-derived CDR1 and CDR2 are SGHTA and FQGNSA. This CDR3 is built from 17 residues. The V end lost 2 bases, the J end lost 1 base, and 15 bases lay between the germline ends.

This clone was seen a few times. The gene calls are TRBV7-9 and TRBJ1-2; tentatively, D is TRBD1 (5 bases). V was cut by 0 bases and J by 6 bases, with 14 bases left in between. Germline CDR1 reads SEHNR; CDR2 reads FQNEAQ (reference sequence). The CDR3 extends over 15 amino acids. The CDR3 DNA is TGTGCCAGCAGCTTAGCCTTTGTAGGGGATGATGGCTACACCTTC. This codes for CASSLAFVGDDGYTF.

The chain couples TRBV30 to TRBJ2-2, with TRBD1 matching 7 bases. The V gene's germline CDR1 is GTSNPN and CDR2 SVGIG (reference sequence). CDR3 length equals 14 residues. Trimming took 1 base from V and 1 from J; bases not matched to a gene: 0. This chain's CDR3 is CAWSGTGNTGELFF. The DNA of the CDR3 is TGTGCCTGGAGTGGGACAGGGAACACCGGGGAGCTGTTTTTT. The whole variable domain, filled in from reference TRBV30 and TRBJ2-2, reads SQTIHQWPATLVQPVGSPLSLECTVEGTSNPNLYWYRQAAGRGLQLLFYSVGIGQISSEVPQNLSASRPQDRQFILSSKKLLLSDSGFYLCAWSGTGNTGELFFGEGSRLTVL.

CDR3 residues: CASSYSEQGKNTEAFF. CDR3 bases: TGTGCCAGCAGTTACTCGGAGCAGGGGAAGAACACTGAAGCTTTCTTT. V gene TRBV6-5 combines with J gene TRBJ1-1; D is perhaps TRBD1 (6 bases). V lost 0 bases and J 1 base, leaving 12 bases between the germline ends. The CDR3 runs 16 residues. CDR1 and CDR2 from the germline V gene are MNHEY and SVGAGI.

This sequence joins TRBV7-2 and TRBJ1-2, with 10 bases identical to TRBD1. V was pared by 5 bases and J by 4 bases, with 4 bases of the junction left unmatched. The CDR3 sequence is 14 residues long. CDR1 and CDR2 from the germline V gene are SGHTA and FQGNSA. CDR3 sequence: CASSVRDRGYGYTF. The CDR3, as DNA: TGTGCCAGCAGCGTCCGGGACAGGGGCTATGGCTACACCTTC. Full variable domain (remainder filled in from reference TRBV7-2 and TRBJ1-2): GAGVSQSPSNKVTEKGKDVELRCDPISGHTALYWYRQSLGQGLEFLIYFQGNSAPDKSGLPSDRFSAERTGGSVSTLTIQRTQQEDSAVYLCASSVRDRGYGYTFGSGTRLTVV.

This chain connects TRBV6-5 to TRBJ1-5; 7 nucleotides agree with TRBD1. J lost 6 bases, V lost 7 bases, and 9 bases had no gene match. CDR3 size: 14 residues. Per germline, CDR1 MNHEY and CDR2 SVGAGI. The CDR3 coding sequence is TGTGCCAGCACCCCGGCGCAGGGGGGTCAGCCCCAGCATTTT. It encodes CASTPAQGGQPQHF.

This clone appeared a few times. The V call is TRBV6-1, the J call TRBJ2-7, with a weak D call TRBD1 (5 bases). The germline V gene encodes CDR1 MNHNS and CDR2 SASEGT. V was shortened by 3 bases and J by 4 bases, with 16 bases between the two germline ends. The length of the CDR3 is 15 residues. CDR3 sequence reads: CASSESSDSAYEQYF. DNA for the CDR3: TGTGCCAGCAGTGAGTCCTCTGACAGCGCTTACGAGCAGTACTTC.